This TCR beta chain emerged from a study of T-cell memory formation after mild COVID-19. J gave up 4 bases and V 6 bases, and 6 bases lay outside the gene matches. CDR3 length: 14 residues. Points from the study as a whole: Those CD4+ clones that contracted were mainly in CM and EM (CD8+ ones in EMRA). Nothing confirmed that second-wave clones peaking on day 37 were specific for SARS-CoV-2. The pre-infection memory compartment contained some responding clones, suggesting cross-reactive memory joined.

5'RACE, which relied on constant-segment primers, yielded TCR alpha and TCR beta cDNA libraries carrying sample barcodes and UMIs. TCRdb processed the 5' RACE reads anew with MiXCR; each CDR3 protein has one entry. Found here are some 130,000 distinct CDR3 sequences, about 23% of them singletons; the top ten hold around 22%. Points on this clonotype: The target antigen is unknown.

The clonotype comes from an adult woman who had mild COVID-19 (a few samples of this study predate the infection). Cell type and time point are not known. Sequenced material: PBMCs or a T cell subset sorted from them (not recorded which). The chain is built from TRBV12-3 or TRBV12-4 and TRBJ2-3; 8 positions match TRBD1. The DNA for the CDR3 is TGTGCCAGCAGCTTGGACAGGGAGGCAGATACGCAGTATTTT. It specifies CASSLDREADTQYF.